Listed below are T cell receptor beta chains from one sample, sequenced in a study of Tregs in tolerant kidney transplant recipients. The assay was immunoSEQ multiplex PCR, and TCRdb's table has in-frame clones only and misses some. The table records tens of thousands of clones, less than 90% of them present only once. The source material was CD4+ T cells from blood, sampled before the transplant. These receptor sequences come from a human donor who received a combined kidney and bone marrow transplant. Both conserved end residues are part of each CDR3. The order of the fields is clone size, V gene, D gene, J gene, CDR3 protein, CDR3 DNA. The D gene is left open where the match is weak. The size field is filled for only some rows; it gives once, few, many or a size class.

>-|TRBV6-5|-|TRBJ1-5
CASKGRGNQPQHF
TGTGCCAGCAAGGGGAGGGGAAATCAGCCCCAGCATTTT
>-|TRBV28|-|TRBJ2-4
CASSFFQVRGNIQYF
TGTGCCAGCAGTTTTTTTCAGGTTCGGGGGAACATTCAGTACTTC
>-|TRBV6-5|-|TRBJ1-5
CASRLVFSNQPQHF
TGTGCCAGCCGACTTGTATTTAGCAATCAGCCCCAGCATTTT
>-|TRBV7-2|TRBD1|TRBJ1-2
CASSWPDRANYGYTF
TGTGCCAGCAGCTGGCCGGACAGGGCCAACTATGGCTACACCTTC
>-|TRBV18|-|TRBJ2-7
CASSPFSSYEQYF
TGTGCCAGCTCACCATTTTCGTCGTACGAGCAGTACTTC
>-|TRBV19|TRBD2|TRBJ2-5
CASSIGGGGETQYF
TGTGCCAGTAGTATCGGGGGGGGTGGGGAGACCCAGTACTTC
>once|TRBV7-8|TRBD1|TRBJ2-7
CASSTNRDRGLPSSYEQYF
TGTGCCAGCAGCACTAATCGGGACAGGGGGCTACCGAGCTCCTACGAGCAGTACTTC
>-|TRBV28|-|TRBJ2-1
CASSPQGRDEQFF
TGTGCCAGCAGTCCCCAGGGGAGAGATGAGCAGTTCTTC
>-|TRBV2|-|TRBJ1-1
CASRGLQNTEAFF
TGTGCCAGCAGGGGACTCCAGAACACTGAAGCTTTCTTT
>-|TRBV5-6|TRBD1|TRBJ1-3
CASSLGTGFSGNTIYF
TGTGCCAGCAGCTTGGGGACAGGATTCTCTGGAAACACCATATATTTT
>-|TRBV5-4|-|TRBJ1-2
CATEEGANGYTF
TGTGCCACTGAGGAAGGGGCCAATGGCTACACCTTC
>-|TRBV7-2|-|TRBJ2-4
CASSSIGQIAKNIQYF
TGTGCCAGCAGCTCTATAGGACAGATAGCCAAAAACATTCAGTACTTC
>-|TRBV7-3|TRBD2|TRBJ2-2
CASSSASGGNTGELFF
TGTGCCAGCAGCTCCGCTAGCGGGGGGAACACCGGGGAGCTGTTTTTT
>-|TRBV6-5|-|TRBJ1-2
CASSYSSGFYGYTF
TGTGCCAGCAGTTACTCTTCAGGGTTCTATGGCTACACCTTC
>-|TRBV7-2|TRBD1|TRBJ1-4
CASSSGTGVEKLFF
TGTGCCAGCAGCTCCGGGACAGGGGTCGAAAAACTGTTTTTT
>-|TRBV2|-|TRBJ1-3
CASSRESGAGNTIYF
TGTGCCAGCAGCAGGGAGTCGGGGGCTGGAAACACCATATATTTT
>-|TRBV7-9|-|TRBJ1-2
CASSLAEPYGYTF
TGTGCCAGCAGCTTAGCGGAGCCATATGGCTACACCTTC
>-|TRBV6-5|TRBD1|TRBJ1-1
CASSYQGENTEAFF
TGTGCCAGCAGTTACCAGGGGGAGAACACTGAAGCTTTCTTT
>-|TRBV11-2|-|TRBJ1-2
CASSLGRGRYGYTF
TGTGCCAGCAGCTTAGGTCGCGGCCGCTATGGCTACACCTTC
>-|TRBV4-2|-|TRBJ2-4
CASSQGGWDTGTIENIQYF
TGTGCCAGCAGCCAAGGGGGATGGGATACCGGGACAATCGAAAACATTCAGTACTTC
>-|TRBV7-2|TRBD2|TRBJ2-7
CASSPPGLAGVSEQYF
TGTGCCAGCAGCCCGCCGGGACTAGCGGGAGTAAGCGAGCAGTACTTC
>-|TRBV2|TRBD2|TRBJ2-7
CASMGTSGAYEQYF
TGTGCCAGCATGGGGACTAGCGGGGCCTACGAGCAGTACTTC
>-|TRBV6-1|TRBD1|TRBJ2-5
CASSWTGEETQYF
TGTGCCAGCAGCTGGACAGGGGAAGAGACCCAGTACTTC
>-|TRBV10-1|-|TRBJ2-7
CASSSGELPSEQYF
TGCGCCAGCAGTTCTGGGGAGCTCCCCTCCGAGCAGTACTTC
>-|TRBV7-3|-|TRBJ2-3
CASSPTTRNRQFLYF
TGTGCCAGCAGCCCGACGACAAGAAACAGGCAGTTTTTATATTTT
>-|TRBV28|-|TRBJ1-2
CASSGQAKYYGYTF
TGTGCCAGCAGTGGGCAGGCTAAATACTATGGCTACACCTTC
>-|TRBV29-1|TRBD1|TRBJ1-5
CSAGDSFGNQPQHF
TGCAGCGCGGGGGACAGTTTCGGCAATCAGCCCCAGCATTTT
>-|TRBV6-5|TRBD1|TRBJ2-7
CASKMRQGPYEQYF
TGTGCCAGCAAAATGAGACAGGGCCCCTACGAGCAGTACTTC
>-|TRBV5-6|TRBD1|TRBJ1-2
CASSAWTGGGGYTF
TGTGCCAGCAGCGCATGGACAGGGGGAGGGGGCTACACCTTC
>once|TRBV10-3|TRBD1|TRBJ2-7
CAISHLYTGGGRYEQYF
TGTGCCATCAGCCACCTCTACACAGGGGGCGGTAGATACGAGCAGTACTTC
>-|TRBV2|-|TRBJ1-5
CASSSRVSGQPQHF
TGTGCCAGCAGTAGCCGGGTTTCGGGTCAGCCCCAGCATTTT
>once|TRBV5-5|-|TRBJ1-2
CASSLGNPGMGGYTF
TGTGCCAGCAGCTTGGGGAACCCAGGGATGGGCGGCTACACCTTC
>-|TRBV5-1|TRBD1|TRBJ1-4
CASSLGDRGNNEKLFF
TGCGCCAGCAGCTTAGGGGACAGGGGGAATAATGAAAAACTGTTTTTT
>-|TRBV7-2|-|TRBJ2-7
CASSPGASIYEQYF
TGTGCCAGCAGCCCTGGGGCTAGTATCTACGAGCAGTACTTC
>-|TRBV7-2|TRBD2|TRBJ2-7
CASSLTSWGGSYEQYF
TGTGCCAGCAGCTTAACGAGTTGGGGGGGGTCCTACGAGCAGTACTTC
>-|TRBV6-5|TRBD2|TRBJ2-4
CASSRLAGGPQYF
TGTGCCAGCAGCCGTCTAGCGGGAGGGCCCCAGTACTTC
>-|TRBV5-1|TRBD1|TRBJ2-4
CASKQGDPKNIQYF
TGCGCCAGCAAACAGGGGGATCCCAAAAACATTCAGTACTTC
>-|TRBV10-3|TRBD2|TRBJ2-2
CAISVLAGDTGELFF
TGTGCCATCAGTGTACTAGCGGGGGACACCGGGGAGCTGTTTTTT
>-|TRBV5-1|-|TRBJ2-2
CASSLAPDSLWTGELFF
TGCGCCAGCAGCTTGGCCCCCGACAGTCTGTGGACCGGGGAGCTGTTTTTT
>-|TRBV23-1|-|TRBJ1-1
CASTPPGVVDTEAFF
TGCGCCAGCACCCCCCCCGGTGTGGTCGACACTGAAGCTTTCTTT
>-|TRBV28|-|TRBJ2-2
CASSFGRVNTGELFF
TGTGCCAGCAGTTTTGGCAGGGTCAACACCGGGGAGCTGTTTTTT
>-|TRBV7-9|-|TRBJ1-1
CASSQIGGGNTEAFF
TGTGCCAGCAGTCAGATTGGGGGGGGGAACACTGAAGCTTTCTTT
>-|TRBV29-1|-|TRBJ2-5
CSAKEGAETQYF
TGCAGTGCCAAGGAGGGGGCCGAGACCCAGTACTTC
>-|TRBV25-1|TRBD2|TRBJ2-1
CASGGLAGKEKENEQFF
TGTGCCAGCGGGGGACTAGCGGGAAAGGAAAAGGAGAATGAGCAGTTCTTC
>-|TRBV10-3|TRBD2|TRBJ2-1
CAISVEREYQFF
TGTGCCATCAGTGTGGAGCGGGAGTATCAGTTCTTC
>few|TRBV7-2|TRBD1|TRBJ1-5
CASSATGNEPQHF
TGTGCCAGCAGCGCGACAGGGAACGAGCCCCAGCATTTT